This TCR beta chain derives from a study of regulatory T cells in long-lasting Graves disease. On the study more broadly: To qualify as persistent, Graves' disease required over 5 years of antithyroid drugs with positive TSH receptor antibodies.

Building of the TCR beta libraries involved iRepertoire HTBI primers and Arm-PCR of CDR3 regions. TCRdb re-analysed the multiplex PCR reads in MiXCR, keeping a single row per CDR3 protein. The sample carries over 250,000 distinct CDR3 sequences, 22% recorded once. Study results and caveats: Persistent disease showed a preference for TRBV28, TRBJ1-2 and TRBJ2-5.

Noted time point: persistent/refractory GD, antithyroid drugs over 5 years with positive TRAb. The TCR library was prepared using RNA isolated from PBMCs. Looked up from germline, CDR1 is SGHTA and CDR2 is FQGNSA. V gave up 1 base and J gave up 12 bases, with 13 bases separating them. CDR3 length equals 13 residues. This clonotype was recorded at least ten times. The antigen is undetermined. The receptor was derived from a female donor with Graves disease. The sample was peripheral blood mononuclear cells (PBMCs), taken when the disease was refractory, from a patient treated with antithyroid drugs. J is TRBJ1-5 and V is TRBV7-2, with D tentatively TRBD1 (5 bases). The CDR3 here is CASSLGSGRSQHF. Here the CDR3 DNA reads TGTGCCAGCAGCTTAGGTTCGGGGCGAAGCCAGCATTTT.